Shown below are 6 T cell receptor beta chains from a single sample sequenced in a study of response to subunit inactivated influenza vaccine. TCRdb passed the RT-PCR reads through MiXCR, listing each CDR3 protein once. The data show fewer than 250,000 distinct CDR3 sequences, over 13% seen once. Here the sequenced sample was CD8+ T cells sorted from PBMCs, taken about 5 days after vaccination. These receptor sequences come from a man over 45 who received an inactivated influenza vaccine.

The chain has TRBV2 and TRBJ2-1; tentatively, D is TRBD2 (6 bases). V dropped 5 bases and J dropped 8 bases, with 25 bases sitting between them. The germline CDR1 and CDR2 sequences are SNHLY and FYNNEI. This CDR3 region has 17 residues. Here the CDR3 DNA reads TGTGCCAGCAGTCAGAGGGGACTTCCCTTAAGCAACCATGAGCAGTTCTTC. Residues: CASSQRGLPLSNHEQFF.

This clonotype was detected many times. The chain recombines TRBV30 with TRBJ2-1; 7 bases align to TRBD2. This CDR3 has 15 amino acids. V lost 0 bases, J lost 0 bases, and 2 bases stayed unmatched. Germline V gene sequence: CDR1 GTSNPN, CDR2 SVGIG (reference sequence). In DNA form, the CDR3 reads TGTGCCTGGAGTGTAGGGGACTACTCCTACAATGAGCAGTTCTTC. As protein: CAWSVGDYSYNEQFF.

This clonotype was recorded many times. V is TRBV10-1 and J is TRBJ1-1; maybe TRBD1 (5 bases). V was clipped by 9 bases and J by 1 base, with 12 bases between them. This CDR3 spans 13 amino acids. CDR1 WNHNN and CDR2 SYGVQD come from the germline V gene (reference sequence). This CDR3 is CASGDTGNTEAFF. The CDR3 DNA is TGCGCCAGTGGAGATACAGGGAACACTGAAGCTTTCTTT.

The sample holds a few counts of this clonotype. The chain uses TRBV28 and TRBJ2-2, with a tentative D call TRBD2 (6 bases). V dropped 2 bases and J dropped 5 bases, with 15 bases sitting between them. Germline lookup yields CDR1 MDHEN and CDR2 SYDVKM. The CDR3 sequence is 16 residues long. The CDR3 loop reads CASSLMRGGATGELFF. CDR3 nucleotides: TGTGCCAGCAGTTTAATGAGGGGAGGTGCAACCGGGGAGCTGTTTTTT.

The sample holds a few counts of this clonotype. J is TRBJ1-2 and V is TRBV11-2; D is ambiguous. Germline values: CDR1 SGHAT, CDR2 FQNNGV. V gave up 0 bases and J gave up 4 bases, with 9 bases separating them. The CDR3 contains 14 residues. The CDR3 spells CASSLDGGLYGYTF. Written as DNA, the CDR3 is TGTGCCAGCAGCTTAGATGGCGGACTCTATGGCTACACCTTC.

This chain joins TRBV30 and TRBJ2-1; 10 bases line up with TRBD1. Germline V CDR1 and CDR2: GTSNPN, SVGIG (reference sequence). The V gene end was trimmed by 0 bases and the J gene end by 2 bases; junction bases not matched to a gene: 4. CDR3 length: 16 amino acids. The CDR3 sequence is CAWSVRDRGPYNEQFF. The CDR3 bases are TGTGCCTGGAGTGTACGGGACAGGGGCCCCTACAATGAGCAGTTCTTC.